The clone carrying this T cell receptor (beta chain) was detected a few times. V was clipped by 4 bases and J by 4 bases; unmatched bases: 9. CDR3 length: 15 residues. In germline, CDR1 is MNHEY, CDR2 SVGEGT. The data belong to a study of T-cell reconstitution after alpha-beta-depleted transplantation in children. This sample's TCRbeta library carried unique molecular identifier barcodes. Each CDR3 protein gets one entry after TCRdb re-called the PCR reads with MiXCR. Of 300,000 to 350,000 distinct CDR3 sequences in the sample, more than 20% were seen once. Sequencing was performed on PBMCs, mostly from graft donor cells, taken 180 days after TCRalphabeta/CD19-depleted stem cell transplant. This TCR came from a male patient younger than 18 who had a stem cell transplant for acute lymphoblastic leukemia, so the T cells may come from the graft donor. V usage is TRBV6-2 or TRBV6-3 and J usage is TRBJ2-5, with 7 bases lining up with TRBD1. The CDR3 nucleotides read TGTGCCAGCAGTTCCTGGACAGGCTCCGGAGAGACCCAGTACTTC. Translating it yields CASSSWTGSGETQYF.